This T cell receptor beta chain was identified in a study of blood T cell repertoires in COVID-19 (dated by TCRdb to between 2020 and 2021). Broadly, across the study: Collaborator samples came from the United States, Italy and Spain and covered acute and convalescent phases of COVID-19. Where available, HLA class I and class II types were obtained from metadata supplied by the sample provider rather than from assay-based typing. Nearly every sample came with metadata listing a de-identified subject ID, COVID-19 status, age in years and sex. A freely available public database, intended as a resource for researchers studying the immune response to SARS-CoV-2, is where the repertoires were released. Samples were obtained from the ongoing ImmuneRACE study (first 160 participants) and from 950 to 1,500 subjects provided by 6 global collaborators. The dataset comprised deeply sampled blood TCRbeta repertoires from subjects exposed to, actively infected with, or recovered from COVID-19. The material from the prospective study consisted of cDNA or gDNA derived from T cells, B-cell-depleted T cells, or PBMCs.

V loses 0 bases, J loses 8 bases, and the germline ends lie 16 bases apart. The CDR3 spans 15 residues, from the cysteine through the phenylalanine. Only the CDR3 part of the read is kept: 45 bases, read in frame from the first base. According to the germline V gene, CDR1 reads SGHTA and CDR2 reads FQGNSA. Broad study findings and their caveats: How much clinical and demographic metadata was included differed by source and by participant, and the metadata was provided uncurated.

One collaborating source in Seattle enrolled patients while the patients were actively infected and followed the patients over time throughout the course of disease. Each collaborating institution followed its own protocols to collect whole blood in K2EDTA tubes. For TCRbeta analysis, collaborators shipped samples in one of three forms: frozen whole blood, isolated PBMCs, or DNA extracted from either of those sample types. The immunoSEQ Assay, a bias-controlled multiplex PCR, was used to amplify TCRbeta CDR3 regions from genomic DNA. As for the authors' bioinformatics: Within the assay, amplification of reference gene primers was used to estimate how many nucleated cells each sample contained. To quantify the absolute abundance of each unique TCRbeta CDR3 rearrangement, sequence reads were collapsed and filtered. For each sample, productive Simpson clonality was calculated as the square root of Simpson's diversity index over productive rearrangements. The table was pulled from immuneACCESS by TCRdb, which kept in-frame rearrangements only. Such tables lose some clones; where checked, under half of the loss comes from unresolved V genes, and the rest has no known cause. V and J calls and clone size are copied from that table; D and trimming were computed from the DNA. The sample includes 200,000 or so clones, with roughly 80% observed a single time. Around 12% of the sample is in the top ten clones.

Concerning this clone itself: No cognate antigen has been identified for it. No per-base quality is available; no much larger clone lies one base away.

This receptor was taken from a woman older than 75 with COVID-19, enrolled during active disease. Input material: peripheral blood. Here the chain combines TRBV7-2 and TRBJ1-2, with no confidently assigned D gene. Here is the DNA: TGTGCCAGCAGCTTAGCCATTGGTTTGAAACAGGGCTACACCTTC. Its translation is CASSLAIGLKQGYTF.